This TCR beta chain was identified during a study of human T cells and chemical hapten exposure. Across the whole study: Mostly female, the patients presented with alopecia areata, totalis or universalis.

For the library, individual cDNA molecules each received unique molecular identifiers. Each CDR3 protein is one row after TCRdb ran MiXCR on the RACE reads. The data contain about 200,000 distinct CDR3 sequences, under 30% of them seen just once; the ten biggest clones take up 2% to 2.5%. Study findings and constraints: Patch test score showed a positive correlation with PT1 expanded TCR counts.

In germline, CDR1 is LGHDT, CDR2 YNNKEL (reference sequence). Trimming took 5 bases from V and 5 from J, leaving 9 bases between them. The length of the CDR3 is 12 residues. Of note for this clonotype: As yet, its antigen is unknown.

Time point here: patch test 3, about 24 weeks after DPC sensitization. Indicated treatment: therapeutic diphenylcyclopropenone sensitization with weekly scalp DPC. Blood was collected ahead of every patch test applied. Source: whole blood, taken in connection with sensitization to the hapten diphenylcyclopropenone (DPC). The chain joins TRBV3-1 to TRBJ2-5; no clear D gene. The clonotype originates from a woman between 35 and 50 years old with alopecia areata. Some clones in this sample may be carry-over from other donors' samples. This CDR3 reads CASSGYPETQYF. DNA for the CDR3: TGTGCCAGCAGCGGCTATCCGGAGACCCAGTACTTC.